This T cell receptor beta chain was recorded in a study of blood T cell repertoires in COVID-19. Study overall: Nucleic acid was either cDNA or gDNA, and it came from T cells, B-cell-depleted T cells, or PBMCs.

Per the original methods: From reference gene primer amplification, estimates of nucleated cell counts were derived. Repertoires were generated with immunoSEQ multiplex PCR, while TCRdb's copy carries only in-frame clones and drops some. V, J and clone size were drawn from that table, and D and trimming were deduced from the DNA. The sample shows roughly 100,000 clones, approximately 86% of them seen only once. Source material: peripheral blood. This clonotype was sampled from a woman aged 45-65 years with COVID-19, enrolled during active disease.

CDR3 amino acids: CASSPQSYEQFF. CDR3 bases: TGTGCCAGCAGCCCCCAAAGCTATGAGCAGTTCTTC. The V gene is TRBV7-9, the J gene TRBJ2-1; D remains ambiguous. This CDR3 has 12 residues. CDR1 is SEHNR and CDR2 is FQNEAQ in the germline V gene (reference sequence). The V end was cut by 5 bases, the J end by 8 bases, with 10 bases between.